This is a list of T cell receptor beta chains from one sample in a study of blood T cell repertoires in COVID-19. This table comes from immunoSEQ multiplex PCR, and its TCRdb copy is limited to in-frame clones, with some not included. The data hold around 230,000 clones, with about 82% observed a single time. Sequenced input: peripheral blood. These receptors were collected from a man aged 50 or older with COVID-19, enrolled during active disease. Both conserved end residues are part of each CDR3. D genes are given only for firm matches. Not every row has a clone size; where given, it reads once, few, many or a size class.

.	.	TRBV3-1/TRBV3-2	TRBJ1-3	TGTGCCAGCTCAGGGGGAAACACCATATATTTT	CASSGGNTIYF
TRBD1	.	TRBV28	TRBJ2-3	TGTGCCAGCAGACCCAACCTGGGACAGGGTCCAGATACGCAGTATTTT	CASRPNLGQGPDTQYF
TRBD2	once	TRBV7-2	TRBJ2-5	TGTGCTACAAACGGGGGGTACCAAGAGACCCAGTACTTC	CATNGGYQETQYF
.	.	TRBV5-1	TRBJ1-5	TGCGCCAGCAGCTTGGGAGGGGGGGCAAATCAGCCCCAGCATTTT	CASSLGGGANQPQHF
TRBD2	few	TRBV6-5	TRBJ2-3	TGTGCCAGCAGAGGAACTAGCGGGGGTGAAGGTACGCAGTATTTT	CASRGTSGGEGTQYF
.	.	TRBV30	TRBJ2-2	TGTGCCTGGAGTTATCAGGGTTACACCGGGGAGCTGTTTTTT	CAWSYQGYTGELFF
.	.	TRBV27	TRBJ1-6	TGTGCCAGCAGTTTACTGCGGGATCAAACTAATTCACCCCTCCACTTT	CASSLLRDQTNSPLHF
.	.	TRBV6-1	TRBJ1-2	TGTGCCAGCAGTGAGAACCCCTGGGGTGTTGCGACGGACTCTAACTATGGCTACACCTTC	CASSENPWGVATDSNYGYTF
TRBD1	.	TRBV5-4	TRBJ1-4	TGTGCCAGCAGCTCGATATCCGGGACAGGAAACGAAAAACTGTTTTTT	CASSSISGTGNEKLFF
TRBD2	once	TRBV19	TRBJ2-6	TGTGCCACCCGGACTAGCGGGCCCACTGTAGGGGCCAACGTCCTGACTTTC	CATRTSGPTVGANVLTF
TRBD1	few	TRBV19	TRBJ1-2	TGTGCCAGTAGTGTCCCCGGGACAGGGATCCGCTACACCTTC	CASSVPGTGIRYTF
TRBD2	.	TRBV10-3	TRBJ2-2	TGTGCCATCAGTGATGTAGCGGGGGGGAACACCGGGGAGCTGTTTTTT	CAISDVAGGNTGELFF
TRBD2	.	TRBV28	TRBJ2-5	TGTGCCAGCAGTTTGGGACTAGCGGCCCAGACCCAGTACTTC	CASSLGLAAQTQYF
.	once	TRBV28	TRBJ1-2	TGTGCCAGCAGTTTCGGGGGGTATAGGGGCTACACCTTC	CASSFGGYRGYTF
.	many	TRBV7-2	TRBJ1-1	TGTGCCAGCGGCAGTCCAGGGTACTCTGAAGCTTTCTTT	CASGSPGYSEAFF
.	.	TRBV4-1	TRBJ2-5	TGCGCCAGCAGCCAAGGCACTACCCGATATCAAGAGACCCAGTACTTC	CASSQGTTRYQETQYF
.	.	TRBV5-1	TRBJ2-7	TGCGCCAGCAGCTTAACGTATAGCTCCTACGAGCAGTACTTC	CASSLTYSSYEQYF
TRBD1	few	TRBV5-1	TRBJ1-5	TGCGCCAGCAGCCTCGGGACAGGGGGCGCGGGCAATCAGCCCCAGCATTTT	CASSLGTGGAGNQPQHF
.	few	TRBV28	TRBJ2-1	TGTGCCACCGAACGGGGGAATGAGCAGTTCTTC	CATERGNEQFF